This T cell receptor (beta chain) was sequenced in a study of blood T cell repertoires in COVID-19. The sample holds a few counts of this clone. Germline CDR1 SGHRS, CDR2 YFSETQ. The ends were cut back, 2 bases at V and 4 bases at J, with 15 bases in the middle. The CDR3 is made up of 16 amino acids. Sequencing was performed with immunoSEQ multiplex PCR; in TCRdb, only in-frame clones are kept and a portion is missing. The repertoire includes about 39,000 clones, 65% to 90% of them detected once, and over 8.5% sits in the top ten. The receptor was derived from a human donor in a cohort sampled during active COVID-19. Sequencing was performed on peripheral blood. The rearrangement links TRBV5-1 to TRBJ1-4; D not resolved. In DNA, the CDR3 is TGCGCCAGCAGCTTAAAGACAACGTCCAATAATGAAAAACTGTTTTTT. Translated: CASSLKTTSNNEKLFF.